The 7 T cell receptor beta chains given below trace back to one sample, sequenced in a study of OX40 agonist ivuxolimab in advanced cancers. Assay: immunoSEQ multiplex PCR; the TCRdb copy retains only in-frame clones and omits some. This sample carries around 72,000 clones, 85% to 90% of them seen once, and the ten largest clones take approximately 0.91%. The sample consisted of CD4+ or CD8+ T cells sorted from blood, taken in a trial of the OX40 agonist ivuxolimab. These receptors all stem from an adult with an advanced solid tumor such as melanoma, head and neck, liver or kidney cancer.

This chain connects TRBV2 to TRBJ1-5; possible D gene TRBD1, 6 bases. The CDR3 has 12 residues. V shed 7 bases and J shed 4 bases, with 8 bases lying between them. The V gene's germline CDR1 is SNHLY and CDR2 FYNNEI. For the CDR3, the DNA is TGTGCCAGCACTAGGGGGAATCAGCCCCAGCATTTT. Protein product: CASTRGNQPQHF.

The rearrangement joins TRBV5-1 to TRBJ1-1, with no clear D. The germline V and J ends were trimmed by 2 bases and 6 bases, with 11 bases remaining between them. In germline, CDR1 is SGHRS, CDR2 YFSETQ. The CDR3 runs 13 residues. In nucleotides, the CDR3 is TGCGCCAGCAGCTTCGGGGTTTGGGCTGAAGCTTTCTTT. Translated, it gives CASSFGVWAEAFF.

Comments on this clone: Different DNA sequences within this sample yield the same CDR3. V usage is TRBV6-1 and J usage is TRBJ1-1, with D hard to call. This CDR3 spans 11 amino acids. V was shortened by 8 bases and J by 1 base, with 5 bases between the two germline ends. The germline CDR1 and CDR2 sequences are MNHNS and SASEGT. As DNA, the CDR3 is TGTGCCAGCGTAAAGAACACTGAAGCTTTCTTT. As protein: CASVKNTEAFF.

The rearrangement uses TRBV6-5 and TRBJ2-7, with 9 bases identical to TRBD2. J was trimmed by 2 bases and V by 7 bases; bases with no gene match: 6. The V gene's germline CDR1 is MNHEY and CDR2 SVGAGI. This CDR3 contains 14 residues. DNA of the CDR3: TGTGCCAGCAACGACGCGGGGGGGGCCTACGAGCAGTACTTC. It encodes CASNDAGGAYEQYF.

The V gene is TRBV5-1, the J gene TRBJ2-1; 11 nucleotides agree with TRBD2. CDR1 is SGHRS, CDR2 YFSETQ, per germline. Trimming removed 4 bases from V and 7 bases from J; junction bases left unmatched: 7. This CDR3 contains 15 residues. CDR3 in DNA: TGCGCCAGCAGCACGGGACTAGCGGTGGCGAATGAGCAGTTCTTC. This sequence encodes CASSTGLAVANEQFF.

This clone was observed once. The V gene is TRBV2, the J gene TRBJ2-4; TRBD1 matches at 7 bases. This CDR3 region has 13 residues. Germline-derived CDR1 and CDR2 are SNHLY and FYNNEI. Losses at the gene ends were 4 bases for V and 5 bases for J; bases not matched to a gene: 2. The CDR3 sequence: CASSAGTENIQYF. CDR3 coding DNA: TGTGCCAGCAGTGCCGGGACAGAAAACATTCAGTACTTC. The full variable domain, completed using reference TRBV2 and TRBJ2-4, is EPEVTQTPSHQVTQMGQEVILRCVPISNHLYFYWYRQILGQKVEFLVSFYNNEISEKSEIFDDQFSVERPDGSNFTLKIRSTKLEDSAMYFCASSAGTENIQYFGAGTRLSVL.

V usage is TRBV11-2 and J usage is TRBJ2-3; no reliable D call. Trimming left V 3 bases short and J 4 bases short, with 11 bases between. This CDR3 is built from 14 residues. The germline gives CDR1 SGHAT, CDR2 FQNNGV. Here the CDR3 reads CASSLGLGSDTQYF. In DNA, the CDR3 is TGTGCCAGCAGCTTGGGTCTAGGTTCAGATACGCAGTATTTT.